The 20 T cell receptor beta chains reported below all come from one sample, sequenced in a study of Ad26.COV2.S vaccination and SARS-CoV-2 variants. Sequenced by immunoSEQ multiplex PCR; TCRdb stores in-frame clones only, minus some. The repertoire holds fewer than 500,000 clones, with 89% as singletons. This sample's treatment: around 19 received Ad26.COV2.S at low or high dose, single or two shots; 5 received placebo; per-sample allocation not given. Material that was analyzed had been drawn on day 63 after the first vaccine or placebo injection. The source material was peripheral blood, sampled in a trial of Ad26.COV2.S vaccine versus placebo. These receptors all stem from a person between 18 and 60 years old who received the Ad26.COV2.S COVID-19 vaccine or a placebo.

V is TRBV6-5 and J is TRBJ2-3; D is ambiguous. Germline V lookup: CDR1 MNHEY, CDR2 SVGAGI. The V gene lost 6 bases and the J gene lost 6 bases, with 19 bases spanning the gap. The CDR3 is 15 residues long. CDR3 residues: CASSPQTPEFDTQYF. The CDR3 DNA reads TGTGCCAGCAGCCCACAAACCCCGGAGTTCGATACGCAGTATTTT.

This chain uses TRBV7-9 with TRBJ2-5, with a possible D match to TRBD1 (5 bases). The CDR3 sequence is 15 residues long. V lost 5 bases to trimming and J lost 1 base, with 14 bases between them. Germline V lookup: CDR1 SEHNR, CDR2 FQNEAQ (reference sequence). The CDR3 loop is CASSRLQDLQETQYF. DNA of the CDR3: TGTGCCAGCAGCCGTCTACAGGACCTCCAAGAGACCCAGTACTTC. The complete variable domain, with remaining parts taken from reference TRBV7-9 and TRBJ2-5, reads DTGVSQNPRHKITKRGQNVTFRCDPISEHNRLYWYRQTLGQGPEFLTYFQNEAQLEKSRLLSDRFSAERPKGSFSTLEIQRTEQGDSAMYLCASSRLQDLQETQYFGPGTRLLVL.

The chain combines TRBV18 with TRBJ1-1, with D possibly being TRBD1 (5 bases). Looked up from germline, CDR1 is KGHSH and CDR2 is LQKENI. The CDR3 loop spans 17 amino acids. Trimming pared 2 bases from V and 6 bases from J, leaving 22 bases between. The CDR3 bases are TGTGCCAGCTCACCAATCGGAGGGACCGGGGGTTTTGCTGAAGCTTTCTTT. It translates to CASSPIGGTGGFAEAFF.

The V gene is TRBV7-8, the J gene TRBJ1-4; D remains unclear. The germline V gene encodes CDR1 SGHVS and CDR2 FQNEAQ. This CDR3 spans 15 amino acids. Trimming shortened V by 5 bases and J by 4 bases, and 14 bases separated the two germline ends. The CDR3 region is CASSPQWEINEKLFF. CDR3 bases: TGTGCCAGCAGCCCACAGTGGGAAATTAATGAAAAACTGTTTTTT.

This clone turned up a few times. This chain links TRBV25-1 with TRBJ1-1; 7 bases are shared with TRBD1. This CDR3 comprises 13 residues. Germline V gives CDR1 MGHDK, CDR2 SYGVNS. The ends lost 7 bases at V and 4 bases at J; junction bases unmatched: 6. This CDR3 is CASTWDSLTEAFF. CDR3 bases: TGTGCCAGCACTTGGGACAGCCTCACTGAAGCTTTCTTT.

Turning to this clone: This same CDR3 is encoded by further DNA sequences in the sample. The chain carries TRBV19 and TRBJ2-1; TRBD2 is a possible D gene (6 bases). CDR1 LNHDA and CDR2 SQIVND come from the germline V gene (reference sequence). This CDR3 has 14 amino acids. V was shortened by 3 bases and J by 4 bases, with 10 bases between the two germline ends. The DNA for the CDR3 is TGTGCCAGTAGTATCTCCGGGAGTTACAATGAGCAGTTCTTC. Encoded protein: CASSISGSYNEQFF.

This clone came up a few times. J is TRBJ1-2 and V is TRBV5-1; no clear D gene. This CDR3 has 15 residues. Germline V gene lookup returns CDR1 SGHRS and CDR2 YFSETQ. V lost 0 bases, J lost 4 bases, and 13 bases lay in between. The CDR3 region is CASSLAGGGGYGYTF. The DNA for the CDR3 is TGCGCCAGCAGCTTGGCAGGTGGAGGCGGCTATGGCTACACCTTC.

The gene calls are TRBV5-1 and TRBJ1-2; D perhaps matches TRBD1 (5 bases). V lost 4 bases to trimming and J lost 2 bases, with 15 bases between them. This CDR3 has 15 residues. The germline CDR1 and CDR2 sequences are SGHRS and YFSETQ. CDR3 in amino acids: CASSTWDSRNYGYTF. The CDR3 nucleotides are TGCGCCAGCAGCACGTGGGACTCAAGGAACTATGGCTACACCTTC.

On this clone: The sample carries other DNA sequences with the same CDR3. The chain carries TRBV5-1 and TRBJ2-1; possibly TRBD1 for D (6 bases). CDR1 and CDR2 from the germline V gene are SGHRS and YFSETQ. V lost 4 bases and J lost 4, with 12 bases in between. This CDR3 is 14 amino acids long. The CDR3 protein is CASSLGQSYNEQFF. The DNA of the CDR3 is TGCGCCAGCAGCCTAGGACAGAGTTACAATGAGCAGTTCTTC. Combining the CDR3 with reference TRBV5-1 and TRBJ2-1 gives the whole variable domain KAGVTQTPRYLIKTRGQQVTLSCSPISGHRSVSWYQQTPGQGLQFLFEYFSETQRNKGNFPGRFSGRQFSNSRSEMNVSTLELGDSALYLCASSLGQSYNEQFFGPGTRLTVL.

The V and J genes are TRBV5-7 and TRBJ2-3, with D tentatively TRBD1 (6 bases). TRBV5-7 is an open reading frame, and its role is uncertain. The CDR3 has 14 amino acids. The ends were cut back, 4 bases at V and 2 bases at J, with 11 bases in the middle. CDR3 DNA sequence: TGTGCCAGCAGCCAGGGGACCGTCACAGATACGCAGTATTTT. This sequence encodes CASSQGTVTDTQYF.

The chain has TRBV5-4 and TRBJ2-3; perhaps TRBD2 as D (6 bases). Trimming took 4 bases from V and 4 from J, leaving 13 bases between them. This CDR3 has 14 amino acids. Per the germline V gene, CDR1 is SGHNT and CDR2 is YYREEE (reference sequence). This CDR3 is CASSPRGGADTQYF. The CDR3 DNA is TGTGCCAGCAGCCCCCGGGGAGGAGCAGATACGCAGTATTTT.

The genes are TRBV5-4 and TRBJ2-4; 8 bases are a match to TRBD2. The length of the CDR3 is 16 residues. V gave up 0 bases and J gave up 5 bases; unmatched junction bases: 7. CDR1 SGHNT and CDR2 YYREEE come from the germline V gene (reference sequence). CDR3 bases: TGTGCCAGCAGCTTGGCGGGGGGGACTGTAGAAAACATTCAGTACTTC. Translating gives CASSLAGGTVENIQYF.

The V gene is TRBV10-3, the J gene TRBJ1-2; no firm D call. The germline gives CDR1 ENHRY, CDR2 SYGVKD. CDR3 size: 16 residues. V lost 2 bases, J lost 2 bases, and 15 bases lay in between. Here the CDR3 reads CAISEGIGRLNYGYTF. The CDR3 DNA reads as TGTGCCATCAGTGAGGGTATAGGGAGACTCAACTATGGCTACACCTTC.

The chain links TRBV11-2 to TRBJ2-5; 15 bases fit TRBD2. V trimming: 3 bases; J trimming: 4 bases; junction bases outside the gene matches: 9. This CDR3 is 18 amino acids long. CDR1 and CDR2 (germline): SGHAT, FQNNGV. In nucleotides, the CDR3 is TGTGCCAGCAGCTTCCAATTCCCGGGACTAGCGGGGGGAGAGACCCAGTACTTC. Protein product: CASSFQFPGLAGGETQYF.

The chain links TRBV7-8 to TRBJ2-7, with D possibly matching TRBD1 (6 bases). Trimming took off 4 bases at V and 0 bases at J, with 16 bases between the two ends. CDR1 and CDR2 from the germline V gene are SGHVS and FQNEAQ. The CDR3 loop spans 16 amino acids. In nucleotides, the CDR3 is TGTGCCAGCAGCTCCTCTTGGACAGTCCTCTCCTACGAGCAGTACGTC. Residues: CASSSSWTVLSYEQYV.

CDR3 amino acids: CASSLSYFDTQYF. DNA for the CDR3: TGTGCCAGCAGTTTATCCTACTTCGATACGCAGTATTTT. This chain uses TRBV27 with TRBJ2-3; no definite D call. Germline-derived CDR1 and CDR2 are MNHEY and SMNVEV (reference sequence). The CDR3 is made up of 13 amino acids. The V end lost 0 bases, the J end lost 6 bases, and 7 bases lay between the germline ends.

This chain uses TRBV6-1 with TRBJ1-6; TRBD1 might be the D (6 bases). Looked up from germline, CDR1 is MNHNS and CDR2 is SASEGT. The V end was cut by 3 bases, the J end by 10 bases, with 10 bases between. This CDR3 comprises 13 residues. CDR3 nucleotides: TGTGCCAGCAGTGATGAACAGGGATCACCCCTCCACTTT. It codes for CASSDEQGSPLHF.

As DNA, the CDR3 is TGTGCTAGTAGTGTAGATCGGGAGGGGGAGACCCAGTACTTC. Translated, it gives CASSVDREGETQYF. The rearrangement uses TRBV12-5 and TRBJ2-5, with 8 bases that match TRBD2. Per the germline V gene, CDR1 is LGHNT and CDR2 is FRNRAP. V shed 8 bases and J 5 bases; nucleotides not matched to a gene: 10. CDR3 size: 14 residues.

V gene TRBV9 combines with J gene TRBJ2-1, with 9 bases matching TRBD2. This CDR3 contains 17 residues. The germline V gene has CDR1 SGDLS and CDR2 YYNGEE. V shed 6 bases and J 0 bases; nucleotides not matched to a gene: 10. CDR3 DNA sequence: TGTGCCAGCACCTCCCAAGCGGGAGGAAGCTCCTACAATGAGCAGTTCTTC. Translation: CASTSQAGGSSYNEQFF.

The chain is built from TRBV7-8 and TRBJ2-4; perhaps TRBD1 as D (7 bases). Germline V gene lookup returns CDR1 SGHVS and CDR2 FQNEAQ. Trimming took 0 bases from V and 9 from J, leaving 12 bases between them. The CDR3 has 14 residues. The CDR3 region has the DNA TGTGCCAGCAGCTTAGCGGAGGGGGCGGGCATTCAGTACTTC. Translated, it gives CASSLAEGAGIQYF.